This T cell receptor beta chain was recorded in a study of cytomegalovirus exposure and HLA in healthy donors. The PCR employed 60 Vbeta primers together with 13 Jbeta primers. Clones were sequenced by immunoSEQ multiplex PCR, and TCRdb holds only the in-frame ones, with some missing. This sample carries around 160,000 clones, 60% to 80% of them seen once, and the ten largest clones take around 2.8%. The CDR3 length is 12 residues. The ends were cut back, 10 bases at V and 7 bases at J, with 16 bases in the middle. The V gene's germline CDR1 is SNHLY and CDR2 FYNNEI. V is TRBV2 and J is TRBJ1-2; D call uncertain. This clonotype originated in a woman aged 40 to 55 in good health and CMV-seropositive. The source material was PBMCs. The CDR3 here is CATTGVAPGYTF. CDR3 sequence (DNA): TGTGCCACCACTGGAGTCGCGCCTGGCTACACCTTC. Filled out from reference TRBV2 and TRBJ1-2, the complete variable domain reads EPEVTQTPSHQVTQMGQEVILRCVPISNHLYFYWYRQILGQKVEFLVSFYNNEISEKSEIFDDQFSVERPDGSNFTLKIRSTKLEDSAMYFCATTGVAPGYTFGSGTRLTVV.